The present T cell receptor (beta chain) was sequenced within a study of blood T cell repertoires in COVID-19. On the study more broadly: Sites in the United States, Italy and Spain provided acute and convalescent COVID-19 samples.

V gave up 2 bases and J gave up 3 bases, with 11 bases separating them. The CDR3 has 14 residues. The germline V gene has CDR1 SGHDN and CDR2 FVKESK. The table came from immunoSEQ multiplex PCR; TCRdb's copy has only in-frame clones and leaves some out. Of about 64,000 clones listed, roughly 85% were seen once; the top ten hold roughly 40%. Sequencing was performed on peripheral blood. The gene calls are TRBV14 and TRBJ2-7, with D possibly TRBD1 on 5 matching bases. This TCR derives from a woman in her sixties or seventies with COVID-19, enrolled during active disease. CDR3 amino acids: CASSQRPGIYEQYF. CDR3 sequence (DNA): TGTGCCAGCAGCCAAAGACCAGGGATCTACGAGCAGTACTTC. The whole variable domain, filled in from reference TRBV14 and TRBJ2-7, reads EAGVTQFPSHSVIEKGQTVTLRCDPISGHDNLYWYRRVMGKEIKFLLHFVKESKQDESGMPNNRFLAERTGGTYSTLKVQPAELEDSGVYFCASSQRPGIYEQYFGPGTRLTVT.